Here is one T cell receptor (beta chain) with its context. The data originate from a study of T cell changes during pregnancy in multiple sclerosis. Germline CDR1 and CDR2: LGHNT and FRNRAP. This CDR3 is 15 amino acids long. Trimming removed 1 base at V and 1 base at J, with 8 bases between. TCRdb's copy holds only in-frame clones and misses some; the assay was immunoSEQ multiplex PCR. The table lists 40,000 or so clones, more than 90% of them singletons. This receptor was taken from a female donor in good health, enrolled as a control in a pregnancy study. The material sequenced was peripheral blood, taken in the third trimester of pregnancy. The V and J genes are TRBV12-5 and TRBJ1-5, with D perhaps matching TRBD1 (6 bases). CDR3 residues: CASGLETGSNQPQHF. As DNA, the CDR3 is TGTGCTAGTGGTTTGGAAACAGGGAGCAATCAGCCCCAGCATTTT. The variable domain in full, completed from reference TRBV12-5 and TRBJ1-5, reads DARVTQTPRHKVTEMGQEVTMRCQPILGHNTVFWYRQTMMQGLELLAYFRNRAPLDDSGMPKDRFSAEMPDATLATLKIQPSEPRDSAVYFCASGLETGSNQPQHFGDGTRLSIL.